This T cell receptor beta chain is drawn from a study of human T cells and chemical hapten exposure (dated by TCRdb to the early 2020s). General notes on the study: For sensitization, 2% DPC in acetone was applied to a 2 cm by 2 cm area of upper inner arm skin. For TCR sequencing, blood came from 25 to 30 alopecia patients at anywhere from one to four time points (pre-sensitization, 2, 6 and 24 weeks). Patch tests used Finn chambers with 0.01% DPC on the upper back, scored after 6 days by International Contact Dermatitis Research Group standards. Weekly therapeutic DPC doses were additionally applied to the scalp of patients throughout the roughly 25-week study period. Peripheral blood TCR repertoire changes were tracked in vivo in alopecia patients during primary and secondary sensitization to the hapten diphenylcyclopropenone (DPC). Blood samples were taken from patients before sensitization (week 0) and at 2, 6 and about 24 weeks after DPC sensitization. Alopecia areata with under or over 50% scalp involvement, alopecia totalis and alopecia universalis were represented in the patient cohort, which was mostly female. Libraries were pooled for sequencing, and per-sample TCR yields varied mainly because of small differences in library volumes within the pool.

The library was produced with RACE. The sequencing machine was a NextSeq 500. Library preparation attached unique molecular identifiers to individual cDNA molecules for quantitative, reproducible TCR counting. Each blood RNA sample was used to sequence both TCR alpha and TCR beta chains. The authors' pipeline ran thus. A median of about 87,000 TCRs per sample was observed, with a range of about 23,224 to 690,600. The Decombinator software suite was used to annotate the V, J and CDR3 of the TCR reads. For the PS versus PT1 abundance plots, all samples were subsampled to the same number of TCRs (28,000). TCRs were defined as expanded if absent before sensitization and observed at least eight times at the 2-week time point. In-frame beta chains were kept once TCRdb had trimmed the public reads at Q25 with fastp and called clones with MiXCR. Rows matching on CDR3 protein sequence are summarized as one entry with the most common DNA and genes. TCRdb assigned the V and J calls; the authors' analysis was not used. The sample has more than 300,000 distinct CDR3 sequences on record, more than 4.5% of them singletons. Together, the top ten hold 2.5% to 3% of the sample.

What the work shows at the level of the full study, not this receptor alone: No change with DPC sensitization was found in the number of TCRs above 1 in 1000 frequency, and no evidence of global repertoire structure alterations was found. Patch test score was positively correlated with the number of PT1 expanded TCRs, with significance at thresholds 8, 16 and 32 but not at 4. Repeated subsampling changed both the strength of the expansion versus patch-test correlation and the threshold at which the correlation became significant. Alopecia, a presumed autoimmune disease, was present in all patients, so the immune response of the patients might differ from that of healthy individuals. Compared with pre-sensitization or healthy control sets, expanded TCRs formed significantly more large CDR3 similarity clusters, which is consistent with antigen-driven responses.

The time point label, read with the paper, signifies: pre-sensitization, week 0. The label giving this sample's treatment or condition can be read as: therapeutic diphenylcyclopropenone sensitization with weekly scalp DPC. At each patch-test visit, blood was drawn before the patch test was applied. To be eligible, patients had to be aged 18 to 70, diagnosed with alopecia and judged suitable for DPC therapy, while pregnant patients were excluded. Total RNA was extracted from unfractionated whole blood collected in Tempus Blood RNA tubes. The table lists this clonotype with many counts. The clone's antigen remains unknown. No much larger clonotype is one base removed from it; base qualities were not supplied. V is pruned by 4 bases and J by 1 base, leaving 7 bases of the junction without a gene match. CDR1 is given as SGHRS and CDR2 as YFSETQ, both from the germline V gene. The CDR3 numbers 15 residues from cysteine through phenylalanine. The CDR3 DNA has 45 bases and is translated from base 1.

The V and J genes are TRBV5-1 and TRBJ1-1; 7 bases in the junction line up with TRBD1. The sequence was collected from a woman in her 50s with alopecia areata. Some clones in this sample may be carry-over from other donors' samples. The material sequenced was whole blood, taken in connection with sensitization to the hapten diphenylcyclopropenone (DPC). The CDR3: CASSLTGSQNTEAFF. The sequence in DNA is TGCGCCAGCAGCCTGACAGGGTCCCAGAACACTGAAGCTTTCTTT.